This T cell receptor beta chain originates from a study of blood T cell repertoires in COVID-19 (dated by TCRdb to the early 2020s). Context from the whole study: Samples from collaborators originated in the United States, Italy and Spain and spanned both the acute and convalescent phases of COVID-19. The prospective study material was composed of cDNA or gDNA derived from T cells, B-cell-depleted T cells, or PBMCs. Deeply sampled blood TCRbeta repertoires from subjects exposed to, actively infected with, or recovered from COVID-19 were included in the dataset. The repertoires were released in a freely available public database meant as a resource for research on the immune response to SARS-CoV-2. Samples came from the ongoing ImmuneRACE study (first 160 participants) plus 1,254 subjects from 6 global collaborators. A de-identified subject ID, COVID-19 status, age in years and sex were almost always included in the sample metadata. HLA class I and class II types, where available, came from metadata supplied by the sample provider rather than from assay-based typing.

TCRbeta CDR3 regions were amplified from genomic DNA using the immunoSEQ Assay, a bias-controlled multiplex PCR. The paper's data handling went like this. The number of nucleated cells in each sample was estimated from the amplification of reference gene primers within the assay. To quantify the absolute abundance of each unique TCRbeta CDR3 rearrangement, sequence reads were collapsed and filtered. For each sample, productive Simpson clonality was calculated as the square root of Simpson's diversity index across productive rearrangements. TCRdb took this table from immuneACCESS and kept in-frame rearrangements with V and J called. Such tables lack part of the clones; where checked against another copy, unresolved V genes explain under half of the gap, and the rest is unexplained. The DNA was the basis for D and trimming; V, J and clone size are from that table. In all, the sample holds 100,000 or so clones, and 70% to 85% of those were seen once. In total, the top ten clones hold approximately 10% of the sample.

As concerns this clone: Its antigen is not yet known. A junction boundary mismatches the germline segment, possibly from a read error.

Paper-wide results and their limitations: The quantity of clinical and demographic metadata differed by source and by participant and was supplied without curation.

Per the germline V gene (reference sequence), SSHAT is the CDR1 and FNYEAQ is the CDR2. The CDR3 contains 16 residues, cysteine and phenylalanine counted. Of all the DNA, just the CDR3 is kept, 48 bases in frame from base 1. Whole blood was collected in K2EDTA tubes by collaborating institutions according to the institutions' own protocols. For TCRbeta analysis, collaborator samples were shipped as frozen whole blood, as isolated PBMCs, or as DNA extracted from either sample type. Sequenced: peripheral blood. The TCR sequence derives from a man aged 65 to 79 with active or convalescent COVID-19. The chain is assembled from TRBV7-7 and TRBJ2-3; 7 middle bases align to TRBD2. The sequence in DNA is TGTGCTAGCAGCTTAAGTTTGCGGGGGAGATCCTTTGCGCAGTATTTT. This is translated as CASSLSLRGRSFAQYF.